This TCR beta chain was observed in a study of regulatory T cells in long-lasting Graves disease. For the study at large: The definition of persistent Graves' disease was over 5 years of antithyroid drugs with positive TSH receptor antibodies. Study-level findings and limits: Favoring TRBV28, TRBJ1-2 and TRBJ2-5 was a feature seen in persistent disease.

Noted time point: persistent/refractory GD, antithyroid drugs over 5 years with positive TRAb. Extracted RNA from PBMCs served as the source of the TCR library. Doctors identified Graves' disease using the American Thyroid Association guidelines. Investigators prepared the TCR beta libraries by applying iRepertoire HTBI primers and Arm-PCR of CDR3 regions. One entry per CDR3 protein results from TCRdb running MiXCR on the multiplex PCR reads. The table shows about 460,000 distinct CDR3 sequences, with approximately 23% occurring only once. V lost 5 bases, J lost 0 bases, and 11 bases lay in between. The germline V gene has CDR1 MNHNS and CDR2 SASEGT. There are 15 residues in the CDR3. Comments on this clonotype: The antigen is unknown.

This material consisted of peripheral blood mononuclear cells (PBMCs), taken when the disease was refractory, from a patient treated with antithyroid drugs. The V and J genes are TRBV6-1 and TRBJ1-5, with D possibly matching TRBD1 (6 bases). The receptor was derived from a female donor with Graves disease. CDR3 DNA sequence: TGTGCCAGCAGTCCCATGGACAGTAGCAATCAGCCCCAGCATTTT. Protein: CASSPMDSSNQPQHF.